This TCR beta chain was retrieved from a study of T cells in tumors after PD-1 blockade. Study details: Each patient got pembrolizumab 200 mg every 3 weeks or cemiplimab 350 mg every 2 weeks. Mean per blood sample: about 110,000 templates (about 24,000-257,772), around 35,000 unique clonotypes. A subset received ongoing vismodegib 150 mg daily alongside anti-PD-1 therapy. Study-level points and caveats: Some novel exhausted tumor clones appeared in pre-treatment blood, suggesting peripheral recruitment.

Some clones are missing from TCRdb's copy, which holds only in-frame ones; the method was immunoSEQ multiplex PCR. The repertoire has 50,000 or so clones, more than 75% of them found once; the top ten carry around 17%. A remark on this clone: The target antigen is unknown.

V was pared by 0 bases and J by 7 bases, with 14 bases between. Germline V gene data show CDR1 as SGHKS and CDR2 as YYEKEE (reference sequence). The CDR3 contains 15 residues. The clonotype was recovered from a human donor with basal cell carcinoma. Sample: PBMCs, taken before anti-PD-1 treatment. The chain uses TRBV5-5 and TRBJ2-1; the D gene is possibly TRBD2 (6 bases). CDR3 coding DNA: TGTGCCAGCAGCTTGGAAGGGGCGGGAAAAAATGAGCAGTTCTTC. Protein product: CASSLEGAGKNEQFF.